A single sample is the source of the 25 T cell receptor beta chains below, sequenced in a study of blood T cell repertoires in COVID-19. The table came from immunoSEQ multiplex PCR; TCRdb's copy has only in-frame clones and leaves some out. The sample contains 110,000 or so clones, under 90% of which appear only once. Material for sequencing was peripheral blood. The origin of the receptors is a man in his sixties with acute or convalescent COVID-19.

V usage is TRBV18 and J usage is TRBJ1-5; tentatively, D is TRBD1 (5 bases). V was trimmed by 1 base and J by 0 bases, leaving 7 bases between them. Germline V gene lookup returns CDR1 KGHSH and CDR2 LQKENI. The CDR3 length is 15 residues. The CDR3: CASSPRGGSNQPQHF. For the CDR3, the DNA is TGTGCCAGCTCACCACGGGGGGGTAGCAATCAGCCCCAGCATTTT.

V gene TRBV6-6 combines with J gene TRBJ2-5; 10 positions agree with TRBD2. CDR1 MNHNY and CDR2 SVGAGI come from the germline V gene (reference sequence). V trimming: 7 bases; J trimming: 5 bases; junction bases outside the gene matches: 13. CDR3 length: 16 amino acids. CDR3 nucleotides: TGTGCCAGCACCCATTTGGAGCGGGAGGGCCGGGAGACCCAGTACTTC. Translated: CASTHLEREGRETQYF.

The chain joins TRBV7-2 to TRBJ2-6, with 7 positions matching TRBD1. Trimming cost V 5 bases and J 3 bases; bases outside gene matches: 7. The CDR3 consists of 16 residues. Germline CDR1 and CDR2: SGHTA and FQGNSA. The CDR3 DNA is TGTGCCAGCAGCCCCTTTACAGGGGTTGGGGCCAACGTCCTGACTTTC. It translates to CASSPFTGVGANVLTF.

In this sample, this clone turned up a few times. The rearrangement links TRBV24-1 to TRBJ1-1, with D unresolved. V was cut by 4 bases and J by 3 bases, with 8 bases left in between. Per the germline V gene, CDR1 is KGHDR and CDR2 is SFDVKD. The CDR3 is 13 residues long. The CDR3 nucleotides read TGTGCCACCAGTGAGGGGAGATACACTGAAGCTTTCTTT. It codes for CATSEGRYTEAFF.

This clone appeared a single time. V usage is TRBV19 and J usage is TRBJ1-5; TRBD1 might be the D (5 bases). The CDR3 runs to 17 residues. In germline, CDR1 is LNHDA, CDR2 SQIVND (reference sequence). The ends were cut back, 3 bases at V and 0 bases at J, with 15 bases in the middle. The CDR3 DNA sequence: TGTGCCAGTAGTATCAGCAGGGCAGATTATAGCAATCAGCCCCAGCATTTT. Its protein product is CASSISRADYSNQPQHF.

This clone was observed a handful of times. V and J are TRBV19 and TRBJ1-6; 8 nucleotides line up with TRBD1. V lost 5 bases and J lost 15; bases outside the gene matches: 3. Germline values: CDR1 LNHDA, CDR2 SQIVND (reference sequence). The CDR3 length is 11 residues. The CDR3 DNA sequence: TGTGCCAGTAGTGCCGACAGGGGCCTCCACTTT. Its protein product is CASSADRGLHF.

The CDR3 region is CASSLQGKKSYEQYF. DNA for the CDR3: TGTGCCAGCAGCCTACAGGGGAAGAAGTCCTACGAGCAGTACTTC. The chain carries TRBV3-1 (or the pseudogene TRBV3-2) and TRBJ2-7; 7 bases are shared with TRBD1. The CDR3 is made up of 15 amino acids. V gave up 4 bases and J gave up 1 base; unmatched junction bases: 7. The germline V gene has CDR1 LGHDT and CDR2 YNNKEL (reference sequence).

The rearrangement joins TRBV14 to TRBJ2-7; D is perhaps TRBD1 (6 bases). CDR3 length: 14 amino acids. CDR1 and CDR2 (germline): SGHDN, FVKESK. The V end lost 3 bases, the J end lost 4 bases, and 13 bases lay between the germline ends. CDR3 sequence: CASSHGQREYEQYF. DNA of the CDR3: TGTGCCAGCAGCCACGGACAGAGAGAGTACGAGCAGTACTTC. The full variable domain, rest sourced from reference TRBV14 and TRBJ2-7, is EAGVTQFPSHSVIEKGQTVTLRCDPISGHDNLYWYRRVMGKEIKFLLHFVKESKQDESGMPNNRFLAERTGGTYSTLKVQPAELEDSGVYFCASSHGQREYEQYFGPGTRLTVT.

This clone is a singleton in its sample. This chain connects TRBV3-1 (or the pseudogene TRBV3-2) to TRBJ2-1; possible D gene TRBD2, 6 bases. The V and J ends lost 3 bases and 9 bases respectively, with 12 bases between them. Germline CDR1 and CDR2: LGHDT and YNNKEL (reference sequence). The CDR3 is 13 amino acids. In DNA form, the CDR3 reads TGTGCCAGCAGCCAGGCGGGGAAGGGTGAGCAGTTCTTC. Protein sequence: CASSQAGKGEQFF.

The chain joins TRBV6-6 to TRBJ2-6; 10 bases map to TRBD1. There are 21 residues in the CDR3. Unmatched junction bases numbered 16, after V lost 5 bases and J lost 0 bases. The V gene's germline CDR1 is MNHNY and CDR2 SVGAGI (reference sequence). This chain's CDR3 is CASSLGDRGQGLVSGANVLTF. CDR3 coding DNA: TGTGCCAGCAGTCTCGGCGATAGGGGACAGGGGTTAGTCTCTGGGGCCAACGTCCTGACTTTC.

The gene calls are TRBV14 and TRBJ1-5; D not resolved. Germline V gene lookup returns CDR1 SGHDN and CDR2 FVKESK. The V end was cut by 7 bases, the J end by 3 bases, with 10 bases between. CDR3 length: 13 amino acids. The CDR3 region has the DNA TGTGCCAGCAACGCGGGCCCCAATCAGCCCCAGCATTTT. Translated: CASNAGPNQPQHF.

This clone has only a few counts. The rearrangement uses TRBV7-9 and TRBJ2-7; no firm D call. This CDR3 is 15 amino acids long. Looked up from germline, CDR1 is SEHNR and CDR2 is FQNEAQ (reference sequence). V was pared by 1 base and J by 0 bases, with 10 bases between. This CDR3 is CASSLDSPISYEQYF. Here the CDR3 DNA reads TGTGCCAGCAGCTTAGATAGTCCAATCTCCTACGAGCAGTACTTC.

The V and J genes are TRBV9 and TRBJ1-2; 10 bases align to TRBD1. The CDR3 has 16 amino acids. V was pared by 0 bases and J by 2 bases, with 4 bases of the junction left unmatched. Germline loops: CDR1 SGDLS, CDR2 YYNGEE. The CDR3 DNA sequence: TGTGCCAGCAGCGTAGAGAGGACAGGGGGGAACTATGGCTACACCTTC. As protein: CASSVERTGGNYGYTF.

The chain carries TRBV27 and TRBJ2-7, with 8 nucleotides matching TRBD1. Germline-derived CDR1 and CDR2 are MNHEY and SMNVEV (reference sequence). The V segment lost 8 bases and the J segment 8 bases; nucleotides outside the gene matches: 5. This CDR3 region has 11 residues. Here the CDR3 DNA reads TGTGCCAGCTTTGACAGGGGTCAGCAGTACTTC. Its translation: CASFDRGQQYF.

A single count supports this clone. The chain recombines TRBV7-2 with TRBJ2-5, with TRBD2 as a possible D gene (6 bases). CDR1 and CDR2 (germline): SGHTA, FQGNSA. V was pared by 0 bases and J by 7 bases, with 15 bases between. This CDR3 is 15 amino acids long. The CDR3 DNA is TGTGCCAGCAGCTTAGCCTCTAGCGAGACCGGGACCCAGTACTTC. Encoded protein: CASSLASSETGTQYF. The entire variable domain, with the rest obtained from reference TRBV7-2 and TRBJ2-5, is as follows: GAGVSQSPSNKVTEKGKDVELRCDPISGHTALYWYRQSLGQGLEFLIYFQGNSAPDKSGLPSDRFSAERTGGSVSTLTIQRTQQEDSAVYLCASSLASSETGTQYFGPGTRLLVL.

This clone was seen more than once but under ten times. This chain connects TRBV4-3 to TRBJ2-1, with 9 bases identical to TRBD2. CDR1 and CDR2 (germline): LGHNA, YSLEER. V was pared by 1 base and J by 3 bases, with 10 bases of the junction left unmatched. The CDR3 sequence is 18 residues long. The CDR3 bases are TGCGCCAGCAGCCAAGCTCTAGCGGGAACGGCGTACTACAATGAGCAGTTCTTC. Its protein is CASSQALAGTAYYNEQFF.

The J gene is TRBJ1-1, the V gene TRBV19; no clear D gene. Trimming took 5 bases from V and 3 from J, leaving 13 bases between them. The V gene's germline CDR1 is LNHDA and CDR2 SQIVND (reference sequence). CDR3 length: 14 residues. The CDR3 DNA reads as TGTGCCAGTAGTGAATCCCCCTTAGACACTGAAGCTTTCTTT. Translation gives CASSESPLDTEAFF.

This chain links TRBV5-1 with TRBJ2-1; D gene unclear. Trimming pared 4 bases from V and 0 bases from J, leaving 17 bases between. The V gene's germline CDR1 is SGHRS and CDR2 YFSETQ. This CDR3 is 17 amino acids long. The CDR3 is CASSPSWFASSYNEQFF. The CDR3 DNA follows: TGCGCCAGCAGCCCTTCTTGGTTCGCGAGCTCCTACAATGAGCAGTTCTTC.

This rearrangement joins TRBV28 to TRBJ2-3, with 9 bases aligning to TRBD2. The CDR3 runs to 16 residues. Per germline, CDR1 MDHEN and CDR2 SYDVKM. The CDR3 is CAIAGVIRAGTDTQYF. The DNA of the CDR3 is TGTGCTATAGCGGGAGTCATACGGGCGGGCACAGATACGCAGTATTTT.

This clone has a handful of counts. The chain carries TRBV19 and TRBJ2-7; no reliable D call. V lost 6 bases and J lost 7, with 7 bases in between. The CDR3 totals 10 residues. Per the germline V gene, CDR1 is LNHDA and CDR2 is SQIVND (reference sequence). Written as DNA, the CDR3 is TGTGCCAGTAGGGCAGAAGAGCAGTACTTC. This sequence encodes CASRAEEQYF.

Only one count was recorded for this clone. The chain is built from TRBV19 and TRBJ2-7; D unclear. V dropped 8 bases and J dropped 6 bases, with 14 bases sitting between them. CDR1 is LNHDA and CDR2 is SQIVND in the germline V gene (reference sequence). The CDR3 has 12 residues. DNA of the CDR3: TGTGCCAGTCGGAGTGACGGGTCCGAGCAGTACTTC. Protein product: CASRSDGSEQYF.

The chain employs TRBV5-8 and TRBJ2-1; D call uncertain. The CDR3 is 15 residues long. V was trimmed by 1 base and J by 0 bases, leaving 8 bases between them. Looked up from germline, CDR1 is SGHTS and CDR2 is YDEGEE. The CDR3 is CASSLRGSSYNEQFF. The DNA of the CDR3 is TGTGCCAGCAGCTTGCGAGGTAGCTCCTACAATGAGCAGTTCTTC.

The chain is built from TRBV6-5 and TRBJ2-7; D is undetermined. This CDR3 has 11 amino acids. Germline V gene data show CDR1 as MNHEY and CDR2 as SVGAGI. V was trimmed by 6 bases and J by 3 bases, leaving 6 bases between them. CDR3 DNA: TGTGCCAGCAGATTCAACTACGAGCAGTACTTC. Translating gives CASRFNYEQYF.

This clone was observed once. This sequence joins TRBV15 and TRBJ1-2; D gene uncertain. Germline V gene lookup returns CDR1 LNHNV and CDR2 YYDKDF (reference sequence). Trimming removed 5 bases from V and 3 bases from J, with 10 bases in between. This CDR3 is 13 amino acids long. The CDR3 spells CATSGRVHYGYTF. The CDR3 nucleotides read TGTGCCACCAGCGGGAGAGTCCACTATGGCTACACCTTC.

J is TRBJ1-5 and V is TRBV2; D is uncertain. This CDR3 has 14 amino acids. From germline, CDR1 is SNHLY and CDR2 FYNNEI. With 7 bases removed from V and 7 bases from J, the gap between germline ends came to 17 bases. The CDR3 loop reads CASKEGWGEQPQHF. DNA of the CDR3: TGTGCCAGCAAGGAGGGTTGGGGAGAACAGCCCCAGCATTTT.